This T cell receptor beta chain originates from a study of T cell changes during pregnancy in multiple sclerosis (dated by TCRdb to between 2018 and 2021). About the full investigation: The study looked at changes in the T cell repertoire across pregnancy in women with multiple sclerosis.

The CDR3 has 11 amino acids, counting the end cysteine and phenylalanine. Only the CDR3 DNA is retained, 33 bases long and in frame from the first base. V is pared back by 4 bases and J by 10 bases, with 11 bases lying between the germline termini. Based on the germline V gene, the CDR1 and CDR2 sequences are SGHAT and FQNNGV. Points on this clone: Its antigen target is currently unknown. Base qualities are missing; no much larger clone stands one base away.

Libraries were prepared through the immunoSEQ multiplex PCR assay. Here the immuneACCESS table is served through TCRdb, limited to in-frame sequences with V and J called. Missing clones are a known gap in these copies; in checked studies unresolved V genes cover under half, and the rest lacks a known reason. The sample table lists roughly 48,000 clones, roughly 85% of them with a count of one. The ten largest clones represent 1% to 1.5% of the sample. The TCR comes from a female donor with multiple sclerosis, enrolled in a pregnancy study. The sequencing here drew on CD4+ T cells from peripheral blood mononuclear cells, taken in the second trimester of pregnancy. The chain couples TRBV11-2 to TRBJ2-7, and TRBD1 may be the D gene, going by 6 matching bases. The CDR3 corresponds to CASSWGQTQYF. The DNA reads TGTGCCAGCAGCTGGGGACAAACCCAGTACTTC.